This T cell receptor (beta chain) was found in a study of blood T cell repertoires in COVID-19. The CDR3 runs to 16 residues. Trimming stripped 5 bases from V and 3 bases from J, with 17 bases between. The germline CDR1 and CDR2 sequences are SGHTA and FQGTGA. In the original processing: Reference gene primer amplification gave estimated nucleated cell counts. Only in-frame clones appear in the TCRdb table, and some are missing; sequencing was by immunoSEQ multiplex PCR. That table gives V, J and clone size, and the DNA gave D and trimming. The sample has approximately 100,000 clones, over 80% seen once.

Source material: peripheral blood. The chain uses TRBV7-3 and TRBJ2-1; D is unresolved. This TCR derives from a man aged 45-65 years with active COVID-19. CDR3 in amino acids: CASSTRLNSVYNEQFF. The CDR3 coding sequence is TGTGCCAGCAGCACCCGACTCAATTCGGTCTACAATGAGCAGTTCTTC.